This T cell receptor (beta chain) was recovered during a study of T cells in Graves' hyperthyroidism and ophthalmopathy. This clonotype has only one observation. TCR beta CDR3 sequences were amplified from RNA transcripts. The TCR CDR3 first-round RT-PCR relied on the HTBI primer set. Each CDR3 protein is one row after TCRdb ran MiXCR on the multiplex PCR reads. The sample consists of about half a million distinct CDR3 sequences, around a quarter of them appearing once. V was cut by 5 bases and J by 5 bases, with 13 bases left in between. This CDR3 spans 14 amino acids. CDR1 is MDHEN and CDR2 is SYDVKM in the germline V gene.

This clonotype originated in a woman in her 30s with Graves' ophthalmopathy. The sample consisted of blood. This chain uses TRBV28 with TRBJ1-5; tentative D call: TRBD1 (6 bases). The CDR3 region has the DNA TGTGCCAGCAGTCAGGGGCGCAGGGATCAGCCCCAGCATTTT. Translating it yields CASSQGRRDQPQHF.